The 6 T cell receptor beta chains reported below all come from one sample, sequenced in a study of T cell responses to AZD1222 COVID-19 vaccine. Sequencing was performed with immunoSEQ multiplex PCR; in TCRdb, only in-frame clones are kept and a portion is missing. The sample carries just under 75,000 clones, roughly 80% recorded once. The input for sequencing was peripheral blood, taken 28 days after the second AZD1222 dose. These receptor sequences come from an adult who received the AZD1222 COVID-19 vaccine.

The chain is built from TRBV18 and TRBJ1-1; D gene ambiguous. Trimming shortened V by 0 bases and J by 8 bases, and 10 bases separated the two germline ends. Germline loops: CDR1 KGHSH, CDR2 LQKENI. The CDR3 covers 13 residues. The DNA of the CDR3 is TGTGCCAGCTCACCACCGGGAGCTATGGAAGCTTTCTTT. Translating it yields CASSPPGAMEAFF.

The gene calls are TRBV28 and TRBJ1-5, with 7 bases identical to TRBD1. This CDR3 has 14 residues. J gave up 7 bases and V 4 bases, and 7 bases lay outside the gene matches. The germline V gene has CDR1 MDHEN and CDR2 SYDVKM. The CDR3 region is CASSSGTDKQPQHF. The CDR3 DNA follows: TGTGCCAGCAGTTCTGGGACAGATAAGCAGCCCCAGCATTTT.

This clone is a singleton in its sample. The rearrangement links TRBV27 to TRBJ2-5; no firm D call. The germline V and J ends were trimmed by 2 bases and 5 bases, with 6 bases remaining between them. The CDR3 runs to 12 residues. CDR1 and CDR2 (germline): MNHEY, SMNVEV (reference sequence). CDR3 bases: TGTGCCAGCAGTTTACTGGGTGAGACCCAGTACTTC. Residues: CASSLLGETQYF.

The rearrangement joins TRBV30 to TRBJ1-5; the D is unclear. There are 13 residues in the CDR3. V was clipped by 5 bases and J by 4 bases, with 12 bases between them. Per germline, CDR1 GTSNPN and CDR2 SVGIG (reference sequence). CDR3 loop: CAWATGRNQPQHF. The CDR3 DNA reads TGTGCCTGGGCCACCGGGCGAAATCAGCCCCAGCATTTT.

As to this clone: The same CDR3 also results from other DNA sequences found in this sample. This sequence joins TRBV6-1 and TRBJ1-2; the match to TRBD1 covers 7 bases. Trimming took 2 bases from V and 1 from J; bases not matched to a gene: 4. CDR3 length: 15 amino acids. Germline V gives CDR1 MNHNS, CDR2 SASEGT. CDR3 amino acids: CASSEWTGSNYGYTF. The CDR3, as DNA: TGTGCCAGCAGTGAATGGACAGGAAGTAACTATGGCTACACCTTC.

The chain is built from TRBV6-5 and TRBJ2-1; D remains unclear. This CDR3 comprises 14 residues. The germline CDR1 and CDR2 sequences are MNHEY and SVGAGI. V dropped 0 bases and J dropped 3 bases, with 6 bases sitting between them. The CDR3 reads CASSYSADYNEQFF. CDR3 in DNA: TGTGCCAGCAGTTACTCGGCCGACTACAATGAGCAGTTCTTC.